Described below is a single T cell receptor beta chain sequence and its context. Sequencing used immunoSEQ multiplex PCR; TCRdb keeps in-frame clones, though not all of them. Of around 60,000 clones listed, around 90% were seen once; the top ten hold around 2.8%. The CDR3 is 14 amino acids. Trimming cost V 0 bases and J 0 bases, with 5 bases left between them. Germline V gives CDR1 LGHNA, CDR2 YSLEER. This entry comes from a study of T cell changes during pregnancy in multiple sclerosis. Sequences were derived from peripheral blood, sampled in the third trimester of pregnancy. The TCR originated in a female donor in good health, enrolled as a control in a pregnancy study. The chain is built from TRBV4-3 and TRBJ1-2; no clear D gene. The CDR3 loop reads CASSQDAANYGYTF. CDR3 DNA: TGCGCCAGCAGCCAAGATGCGGCTAACTATGGCTACACCTTC.